This TCR beta chain came from a study of Graves' ophthalmopathy and Graves' hyperthyroidism (dated 2018 in TCRdb). Study-level background: Peripheral blood was collected at initial diagnosis, prior to any treatment. The study used TCR beta repertoire signatures to distinguish Graves' ophthalmopathy from Graves' hyperthyroidism and to predict progression to ophthalmopathy. In total, 135 blood samples were TCR-sequenced: 40 to 45 ophthalmopathy, some 72 hyperthyroidism and about 17 hyperthyroidism-to-ophthalmopathy patients. A discovery set of 95 to 100 patients (about 45 ophthalmopathy, approximately 58 stable hyperthyroidism) was enrolled to explore V-J signatures distinguishing ophthalmopathy from hyperthyroidism. An independent validation cohort comprised fewer than 20 hyperthyroidism patients and roughly 15 patients who later progressed from hyperthyroidism to ophthalmopathy. T-cell repertoires of thyroid tissue and blood were compared in 5 or 6 hyperthyroidism patients. Following sampling, methimazole starting at 30 mg daily was administered to hyperthyroidism patients, and high-dose intravenous methylprednisolone was administered to ophthalmopathy patients.

What the work shows at the level of the full study, not this receptor alone: Ophthalmopathy was separated from stable hyperthyroidism by the 13-signature model with 85% to 90% sensitivity and less than 82% specificity in cross-validation and with 80%/75% in the test set. In validation, the model predicted ophthalmopathy progression with more than 55% sensitivity and 72% to 80% specificity; some 13 predicted patients were CT-confirmed with GO in a median of about 7.1 months. Among expanded thyroid clonotypes with frequency above 0.001, most also showed up in blood, which suggests that blood repertoires may reflect the thyroid immune response. Sample size was not statistically predetermined, and group allocation was not concealed from the investigators.

Remarks on this clonotype: Its antigen is unknown. Qualities for individual bases were not recorded, and no much larger clone is one base off.

V is trimmed back by 0 bases and J by 0 bases, and the junction contains 9 bases that no gene match accounts for. CDR1 and CDR2 are read off the germline V gene as SGDLS and YYNGEE. The CDR3 goes from the cysteine to the phenylalanine over 18 residues. Solely the CDR3 DNA is kept, with 54 bases framed from the first base. Ophthalmopathy patients were characterized by moderately to severely active disease, a Clinical Activity Score of at least 3, a NOSPECS grade of at least 4, and a disease duration under 3 months. Anyone with other autoimmune diseases, uncontrolled infections, pregnancy or lactation was excluded from the study. Diagnosis relied on clinical symptoms, serum thyroxine, TRAb, thyroid ultrasound and orbital computed tomography. PBMCs were isolated from about 10 ml of fresh peripheral blood by Ficoll-Paque density gradient centrifugation. Total RNA was extracted with Trizol reagent and quality-checked on an Agilent 2100 Bioanalyzer.

TCR beta CDR3 regions were amplified from RNA transcripts for repertoire sequencing. The first round was an RT-PCR using HTBI primers with the Qiagen OneStep RT-PCR kit, and this first round was followed by a second-round multiplex PCR, then size selection and purification. Libraries were sequenced paired-end with 100 bp reads on an Illumina HiSeq2000. The source study handled its data this way. SOAPnuke was used to process the reads, removing any read that contained adapters or uncalled bases, had a mean Phred below 15, or lacked an exact match to the constant primer or identifier. High-quality paired reads were merged with COPE v1.2.5. Each unique nucleotide sequence was treated as a clonotype, and MiTCR v1.1 was used to align the clonotypes to the IMGT TRB V, D and J references. Analysis was restricted to V-J combinations with a frequency above 0.0001, which covered roughly 99% of repertoires. For each V-J combination, a TCR clonal expansion and chaos score was defined as F50 clonal expansion divided by the chaos observed in the TCRdist matrix. Features were reduced by Welch's t-statistics and random forest to around 14 V-J combinations, which fed a naive Bayes classifier. Thyroid-blood repertoire similarity was quantified with the Morisita-Horn index. TCRdb reprocessing: public reads trimmed at Q25 with fastp, clones called with MiXCR, in-frame beta chains kept. Rows matching on CDR3 protein sequence are summarized as one entry with the most common DNA and genes. The V and J calls and clone size are TCRdb's, not the authors'. In all, the sample holds 200,000 to 300,000 distinct CDR3 sequences, and 45% to 55% of those were seen once. Jointly, the top ten make up less than 60% of the sample.

This TCR was sampled from an adult man with Graves' ophthalmopathy. Recombination connected TRBV9 to TRBJ1-3, and TRBD1 matches 7 of the central bases. Sequenced: peripheral blood. The nucleotide sequence reads TGTGCCAGCAGCGTAGCCCCCCTCTGGACAGGCTCTGGAAACACCATATATTTT. This gives the protein CASSVAPLWTGSGNTIYF.